The present T cell receptor beta chain was sequenced within a study of T cell responses to AZD1222 COVID-19 vaccine. The protocol was immunoSEQ multiplex PCR, while the TCRdb copy is restricted to in-frame clones and leaves out a portion. This table holds about 100,000 clones, approximately 84% found once. Study-level results: At study baseline, merely a handful of AZD1222 recipients were seropositive. Spike was spanned by vaccine-associated CD4 TCRs, with dominance at 160-218 and 743-854. Females made up more of the donors, who were largely white British, and clonal diversity may have come out too low. The repertoires were collected only after the peak T cell response.

Of note for this clone: Its antigen is still unknown.

The CDR3 contains 13 residues. The V and J ends lost 5 bases and 8 bases respectively, with 15 bases between them. The J gene is TRBJ1-2, the V gene TRBV12-3 or TRBV12-4, with D possibly being TRBD1 (6 bases). The TCR comes from an adult in good health. This specimen consisted of peripheral blood, obtained on day 0 of AZD1222 vaccination. The CDR3 loop reads CASSQTGGGGYTF. The CDR3 DNA is TGTGCCAGCAGTCAGACAGGCGGAGGAGGCTACACCTTC.